These 15 T cell receptor beta chains came from one sample sequenced in a study of CD8 T cells in ankylosing spondylitis (dated by TCRdb to about 2017). Libraries came from 5' RACE. Sequencer: Illumina HiSeq 2500. TCRdb applied fastp at Q25 and MiXCR to the public reads, then kept only in-frame beta chains. When rows share a CDR3 protein, they turn into one entry using the most common DNA and genes. Within this sample are 250,000 or so distinct CDR3 sequences, with 18% of them counted one time only. The ten biggest clones cover around 30% of the sample. What was sequenced was blood, either unsorted or a sorted T cell fraction (not recorded which). These receptors were obtained from a male donor with ankylosing spondylitis or in good health (not recorded which).

This chain connects TRBV20-1 to TRBJ2-6; weak D call: TRBD1 (6 bases). The CDR3 contains 17 residues. The V gene's germline CDR1 is DFQATT and CDR2 SNEGSKA (reference sequence). V lost 0 bases to trimming and J lost 0 bases, with 12 bases between them. CDR3 sequence reads: CSARDRDTYSGANVLTF. The CDR3 nucleotides read TGCAGTGCTAGAGATCGGGACACTTACTCTGGGGCCAACGTCCTGACTTTC.

This clonotype has a handful of counts. The chain joins TRBV20-1 to TRBJ2-7; a possible D gene is TRBD2 (6 bases). V lost 1 base to trimming and J lost 0 bases, with 10 bases between them. Per the germline V gene, CDR1 is DFQATT and CDR2 is SNEGSKA (reference sequence). CDR3 size: 14 residues. CDR3: CSARALRDSYEQYF. The CDR3 DNA sequence: TGCAGTGCTAGAGCTTTGCGGGACTCCTACGAGCAGTACTTC.

The sample holds many counts of this clonotype. The chain is built from TRBV5-1 and TRBJ1-1; D gene unclear. This CDR3 comprises 15 residues. Germline lookup yields CDR1 SGHRS and CDR2 YFSETQ. Trimming cost V 0 bases and J 1 base, with 10 bases left between them. Here the CDR3 DNA reads TGCGCCAGCAGCTTGGTAGGGCCGCCGAACACTGAAGCTTTCTTT. This translates into CASSLVGPPNTEAFF. The whole variable domain, filled in from reference TRBV5-1 and TRBJ1-1, reads KAGVTQTPRYLIKTRGQQVTLSCSPISGHRSVSWYQQTPGQGLQFLFEYFSETQRNKGNFPGRFSGRQFSNSRSEMNVSTLELGDSALYLCASSLVGPPNTEAFFGQGTRLTVV.

The chain joins TRBV20-1 to TRBJ2-7; no firm D call. Trimming removed 0 bases from V and 5 bases from J, with 14 bases in between. The CDR3 consists of 14 residues. Germline CDR1 DFQATT, CDR2 SNEGSKA (reference sequence). The chain's CDR3 is CSARDRVETNEQYF. For the CDR3, the DNA is TGCAGTGCTAGAGATCGGGTAGAGACGAACGAGCAGTACTTC.

This clonotype has only a few counts. The CDR3 sequence: CASSALGYEQYF. CDR3 DNA: TGTGCCAGCAGCGCGCTCGGTTACGAGCAGTACTTC. V usage is TRBV9 and J usage is TRBJ2-7, with unresolved D. This CDR3 is built from 12 residues. The germline CDR1 and CDR2 sequences are SGDLS and YYNGEE. V was pared by 3 bases and J by 4 bases, with 8 bases between.

This chain links TRBV9 with TRBJ2-6, with 12 nucleotides matching TRBD2. V dropped 4 bases and J dropped 2; count of bases not matched to a gene: 10. Germline loops: CDR1 SGDLS, CDR2 YYNGEE. The CDR3 is 19 amino acids. The DNA of the CDR3 is TGTGCCAGCAGCAAAGAGGCTAGCGGGAGGGCGGCTGGGGCCAACGTCCTGACTTTC. Amino acid sequence: CASSKEASGRAAGANVLTF.

This clonotype turned up a few times. This chain links TRBV12-3 or TRBV12-4 with TRBJ2-3; D remains unclear. The V end lost 4 bases, the J end lost 0 bases, and 11 bases lay between the germline ends. The CDR3 is made up of 15 amino acids. The chain's CDR3 is CASSSATPSTDTQYF. In DNA form, the CDR3 reads TGTGCCAGCAGTTCGGCTACCCCTAGCACAGATACGCAGTATTTT.

V and J are TRBV2 and TRBJ2-3; TRBD2 aligns across 8 bases. The CDR3 contains 15 residues. Per the germline V gene, CDR1 is SNHLY and CDR2 is FYNNEI. J gave up 4 bases and V 6 bases, and 9 bases lay outside the gene matches. CDR3 DNA: TGTGCCAGCAGCGAAATTAGCGGGACGGCAGATACGCAGTATTTT. Translating it yields CASSEISGTADTQYF.

This chain uses TRBV12-3 or TRBV12-4 with TRBJ2-5; 9 nucleotides align to TRBD2. Losses at the gene ends were 3 bases for V and 5 bases for J; bases not matched to a gene: 7. CDR3 length: 15 amino acids. CDR3 DNA: TGTGCCAGCAGTTTGATAGCGGGAGCTCTCGAGACCCAGTACTTC. It is translated as CASSLIAGALETQYF.

The V call is TRBV15, the J call TRBJ2-7; D possibly uses TRBD1 or TRBD2 (5 bases each). Germline-derived CDR1 and CDR2 are LNHNV and YYDKDF (reference sequence). The CDR3 spans 14 residues. The ends were cut back, 2 bases at V and 2 bases at J, with 10 bases in the middle. CDR3 amino acids: CATSRSGATYEQYF. The CDR3 DNA sequence: TGTGCCACCAGCAGATCCGGGGCCACCTACGAGCAGTACTTC.

This clonotype was found once. The chain uses TRBV28 and TRBJ2-7; D possibly matches TRBD1 or TRBD2 (5 bases each). The CDR3 consists of 15 residues. Germline assignment: CDR1 MDHEN and CDR2 SYDVKM. V lost 6 bases to trimming and J lost 5 bases, with 20 bases between them. In DNA form, the CDR3 reads TGTGCCAGCAGCCTCCGGCAGGGACGGTCGGACGAGCAGTACTTC. The encoded protein is CASSLRQGRSDEQYF.

The V call is TRBV29-1, the J call TRBJ2-7; D unresolved. V lost 7 bases and J lost 1, with 8 bases in between. Germline V gives CDR1 SQVTM, CDR2 ANQGSEA. The CDR3 totals 11 residues. The CDR3 DNA is TGCAGCGCCTCAGAATCCTACGAGCAGTACTTC. Its translation is CSASESYEQYF.

This clonotype was seen a few times. This chain connects TRBV19 to TRBJ2-1, with D hard to call. The germline gives CDR1 LNHDA, CDR2 SQIVND (reference sequence). The CDR3 covers 18 residues. Deletions cut 0 bases from V and 4 bases from J, with 19 bases between. In nucleotides, the CDR3 is TGTGCCAGTAGTATAGATCGTCTCGCCAGGTACTCTTACAATGAGCAGTTCTTC. Its translation is CASSIDRLARYSYNEQFF.

In its sample, this clonotype was seen a few times. The V and J genes are TRBV4-3 and TRBJ1-1; D not certain. V dropped 4 bases and J dropped 1 base, with 19 bases sitting between them. Germline values: CDR1 LGHNA, CDR2 YSLEER. The CDR3 has 17 amino acids. The CDR3 region is CASSPRGLHVGNTEAFF. As DNA, the CDR3 is TGCGCCAGCAGCCCTAGAGGGCTTCACGTGGGGAACACTGAAGCTTTCTTT.

This clonotype was recorded many times. V gene TRBV15 combines with J gene TRBJ2-5; 11 bases map to TRBD2. Trimming at V came to 0 bases and at J to 1 base, leaving 4 bases not matched to a gene. Germline values: CDR1 LNHNV, CDR2 YYDKDF (reference sequence). This CDR3 spans 17 amino acids. In DNA, the CDR3 is TGTGCCACCAGCAGAGATAACCTAGCGGGAGGCCAAGAGACCCAGTACTTC. Its protein product is CATSRDNLAGGQETQYF.